This TCR beta chain is from a study of spatial heterogeneity in lung cancer. Overall study context: Consistently, beta-chain sequences turned up in larger numbers than alpha-chain sequences did. There were, on average, more than 9.5 raw-read appearances for each unique TCR and UMI combination.

Losses at the gene ends were 6 bases for V and 5 bases for J; bases not matched to a gene: 3. The CDR3 is made up of 11 amino acids. Looked up from germline, CDR1 is SQVTM and CDR2 is ANQGSEA. Specified time point: sample taken at primary tumor resection. Whole RNA from tumor, nontumor lung or frozen PBMC was sequenced unsorted. The donors comprised about 65 untreated early-stage non-small cell lung cancer patients. Every TCR cDNA molecule carried a tag that served as a unique molecular identifier. Using its own MiXCR run on the 5' RACE reads, TCRdb lists one record per CDR3 protein. The sample records fewer than 3,000 distinct CDR3 sequences, around an eighth being singletons. In its sample, this clonotype was seen a few times.

J is TRBJ2-7 and V is TRBV29-1, with 8 bases fitting TRBD1. This TCR was sampled from a male donor with early-stage non-small cell lung cancer. The sample here was normal lung tissue next to the tumor, taken at surgery. This CDR3 reads CSVQTGDEQYF. The CDR3 DNA sequence: TGCAGCGTGCAGACAGGGGACGAGCAGTACTTC.